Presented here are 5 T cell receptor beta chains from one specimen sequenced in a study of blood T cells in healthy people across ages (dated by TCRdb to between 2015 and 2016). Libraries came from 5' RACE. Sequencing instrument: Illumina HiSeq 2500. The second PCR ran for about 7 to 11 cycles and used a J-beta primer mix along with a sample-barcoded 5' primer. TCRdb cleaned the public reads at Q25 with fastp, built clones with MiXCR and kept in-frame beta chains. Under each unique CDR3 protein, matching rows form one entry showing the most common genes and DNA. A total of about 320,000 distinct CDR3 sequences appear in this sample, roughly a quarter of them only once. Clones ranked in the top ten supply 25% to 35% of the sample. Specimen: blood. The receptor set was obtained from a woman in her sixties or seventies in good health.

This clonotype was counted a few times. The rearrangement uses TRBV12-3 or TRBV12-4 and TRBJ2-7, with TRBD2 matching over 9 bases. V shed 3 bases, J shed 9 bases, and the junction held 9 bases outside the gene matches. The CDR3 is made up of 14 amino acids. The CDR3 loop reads CASSFSGSPFRQYF. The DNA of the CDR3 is TGTGCCAGCAGTTTTAGCGGGAGCCCCTTTCGGCAGTACTTC.

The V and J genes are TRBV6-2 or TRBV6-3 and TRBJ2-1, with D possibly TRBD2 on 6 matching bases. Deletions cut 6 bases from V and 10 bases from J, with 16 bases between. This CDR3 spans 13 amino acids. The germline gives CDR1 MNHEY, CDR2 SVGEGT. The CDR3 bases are TGTGCCAGCAGGAGGGACTCCGGCCGCGAGCAGTTCTTC. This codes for CASRRDSGREQFF.

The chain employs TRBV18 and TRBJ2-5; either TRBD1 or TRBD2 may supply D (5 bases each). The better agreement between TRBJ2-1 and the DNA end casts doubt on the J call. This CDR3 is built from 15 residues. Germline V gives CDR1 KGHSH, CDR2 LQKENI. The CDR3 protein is CASSRDAQTYNEQFF. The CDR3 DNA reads TGTGCCAGCTCACGGGACGCCCAGACATACAATGAGCAGTTCTTC.

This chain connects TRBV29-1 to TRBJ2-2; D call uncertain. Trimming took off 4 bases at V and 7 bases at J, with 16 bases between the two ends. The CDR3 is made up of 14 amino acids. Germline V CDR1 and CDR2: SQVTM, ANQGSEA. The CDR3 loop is CSVGLTKGVGELFF. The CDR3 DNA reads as TGCAGCGTTGGCCTTACGAAGGGTGTCGGGGAGCTGTTTTTT.

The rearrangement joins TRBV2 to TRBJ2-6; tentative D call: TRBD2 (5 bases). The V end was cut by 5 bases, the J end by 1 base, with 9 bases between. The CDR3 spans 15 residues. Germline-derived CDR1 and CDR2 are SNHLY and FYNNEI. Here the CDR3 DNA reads TGTGCCAGCAGTCCTAGGGAGTCTGGGGCCAACGTCCTGACTTTC. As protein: CASSPRESGANVLTF.